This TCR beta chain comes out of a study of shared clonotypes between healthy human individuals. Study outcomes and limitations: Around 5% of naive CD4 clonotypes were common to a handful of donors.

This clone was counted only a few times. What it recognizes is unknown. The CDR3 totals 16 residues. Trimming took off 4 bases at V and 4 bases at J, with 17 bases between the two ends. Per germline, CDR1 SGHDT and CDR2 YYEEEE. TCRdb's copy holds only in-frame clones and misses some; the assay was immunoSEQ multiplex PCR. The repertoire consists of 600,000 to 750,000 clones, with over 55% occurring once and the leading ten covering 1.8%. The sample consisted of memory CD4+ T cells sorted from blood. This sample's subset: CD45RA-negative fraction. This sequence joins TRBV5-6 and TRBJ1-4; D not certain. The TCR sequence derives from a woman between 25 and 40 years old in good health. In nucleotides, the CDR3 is TGTGCCAGCAGCGAAATGAGTGGGGTTGGTAATGAAAAACTGTTTTTT. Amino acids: CASSEMSGVGNEKLFF.